This T cell receptor (beta chain) was observed in a study of sequential checkpoint blockade in melanoma. Study-level information: Over 20 patients had matched tumor biopsies before treatment and at week 13 after nivolumab or ipilimumab alone.

The table came from immunoSEQ multiplex PCR; TCRdb's copy has only in-frame clones and leaves some out. Its clone listing holds roughly 89 clones. By proportion, this clone is large. As for treatment: randomized to nivolumab then ipilimumab (arm A) or the reverse (arm B). This CDR3 contains 16 residues. Germline values: CDR1 SGHNT, CDR2 YENEEA. V was shortened by 0 bases and J by 8 bases, with 17 bases between the two germline ends. This rearrangement joins TRBV11-3 to TRBJ2-1; tentative D call: TRBD1 (5 bases). Material: tumor tissue (inferred from file names), obtained from a patient given nivolumab and ipilimumab in sequence. This clonotype was obtained from a human donor with melanoma. The CDR3 is CASSLEGIRVWDEQFF. The CDR3 region has the DNA TGTGCCAGCAGCTTAGAGGGTATCAGGGTTTGGGATGAGCAGTTCTTC.